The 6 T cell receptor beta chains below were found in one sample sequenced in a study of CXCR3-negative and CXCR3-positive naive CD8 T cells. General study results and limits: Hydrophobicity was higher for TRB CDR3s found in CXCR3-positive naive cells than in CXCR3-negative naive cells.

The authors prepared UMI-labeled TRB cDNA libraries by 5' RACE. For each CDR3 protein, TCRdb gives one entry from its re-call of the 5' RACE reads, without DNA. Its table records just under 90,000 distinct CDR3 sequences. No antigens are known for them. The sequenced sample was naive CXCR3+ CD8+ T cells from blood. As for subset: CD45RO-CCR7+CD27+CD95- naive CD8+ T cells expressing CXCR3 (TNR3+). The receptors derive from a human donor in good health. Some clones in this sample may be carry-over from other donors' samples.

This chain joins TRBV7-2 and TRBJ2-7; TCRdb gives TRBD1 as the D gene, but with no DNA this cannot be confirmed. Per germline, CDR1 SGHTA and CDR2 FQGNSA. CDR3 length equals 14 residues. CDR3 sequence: CASSPSGGPYEQYF.

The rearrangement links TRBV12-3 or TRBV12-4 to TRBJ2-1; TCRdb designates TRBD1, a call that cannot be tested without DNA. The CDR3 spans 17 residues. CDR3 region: CASSFGAGGGGHNEQFF.

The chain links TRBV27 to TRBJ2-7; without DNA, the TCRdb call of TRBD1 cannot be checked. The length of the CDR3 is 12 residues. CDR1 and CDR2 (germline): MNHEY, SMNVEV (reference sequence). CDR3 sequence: CASKTGEGEQYF.

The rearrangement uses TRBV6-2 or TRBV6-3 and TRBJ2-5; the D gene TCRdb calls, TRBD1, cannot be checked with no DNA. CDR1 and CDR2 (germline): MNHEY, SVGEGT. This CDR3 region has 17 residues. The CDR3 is CASSYSPGDRAQETLYF.

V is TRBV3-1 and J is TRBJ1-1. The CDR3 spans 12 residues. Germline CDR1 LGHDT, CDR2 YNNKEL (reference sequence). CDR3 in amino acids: CASSPRGTEAFF.

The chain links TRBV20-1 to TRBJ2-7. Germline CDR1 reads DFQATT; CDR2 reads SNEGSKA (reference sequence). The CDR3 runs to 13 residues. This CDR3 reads CSARDVSSYEQYF.